These T cell receptor beta chains were read from a single sample in a study of blood T cell repertoires in COVID-19. Profiling relied on immunoSEQ multiplex PCR, and the TCRdb table lists in-frame clones only, not all of them. This repertoire shows about 220,000 clones, 84% found once; its top ten account for 2% to 2.5%. The sequencing sample was made of peripheral blood. These receptor sequences come from a woman in her sixties or seventies with acute or convalescent COVID-19. CDR3s include the opening cysteine and the closing phenylalanine or tryptophan. D genes are given only for firm matches. Clone size is not always given. Where it is, it says once, few, many or a class for expanded clones.

NA	NA	TRBV7-9	TRBJ1-1	CASSPMGRSVGGNTEAFF	TGTGCCAGCAGCCCGATGGGTCGATCGGTGGGGGGTAACACTGAAGCTTTCTTT
NA	few	TRBV10-1	TRBJ2-7	CASSESGSYEQYF	TGCGCCAGCAGTGAATCAGGCTCCTACGAGCAGTACTTC
TRBD1	NA	TRBV6-1	TRBJ2-1	CASSDAGTGTIAEFF	TGTGCCAGCAGTGACGCTGGGACAGGGACGATCGCGGAGTTCTTC
TRBD1	NA	TRBV4-1	TRBJ1-5	CASSRGDRGANHGNQPQHF	TGCGCCAGCAGCCGAGGGGACAGGGGCGCCAATCACGGCAATCAGCCCCAGCATTTT
NA	NA	TRBV7-6	TRBJ1-1	CASSLGEGAEAFF	TGTGCCAGCAGCTTAGGAGAGGGCGCTGAAGCTTTCTTT
TRBD2	NA	TRBV29-1	TRBJ2-1	CSVDPFTSGGYNEQFF	TGCAGCGTTGATCCCTTCACTAGCGGGGGTTACAATGAGCAGTTCTTC
NA	NA	TRBV10-3	TRBJ2-3	CAISESRGGQSTDTQYF	TGTGCCATCAGTGAGTCCCGCGGGGGACAAAGCACAGATACGCAGTATTTT
TRBD1	NA	TRBV6-6	TRBJ2-2	CASSQRPSGQGDGELFF	TGTGCCAGCAGTCAACGACCATCGGGACAGGGAGACGGGGAGCTGTTTTTT
NA	NA	TRBV18	TRBJ1-4	CASSHDRSELFF	TGTGCCAGCTCACACGACAGGTCTGAACTGTTTTTT
TRBD2	NA	TRBV11-2	TRBJ2-3	CASSPDPGGADTDTQYF	TGCGCCAGCAGCCCAGACCCGGGGGGGGCAGACACAGATACGCAGTATTTT
NA	NA	TRBV7-8	TRBJ2-7	CASSLSPNGYEQYF	TGTGCCAGCAGCTTATCCCCCAACGGCTACGAGCAGTACTTC
NA	NA	TRBV9	TRBJ1-1	CASSSSYSTEAFF	TGTGCCAGCAGCTCTTCTTATTCCACTGAAGCTTTCTTT
TRBD1	NA	TRBV7-9	TRBJ2-2	CASSRRTGSAGELFF	TGTGCCAGCAGCCGAAGGACAGGTTCGGCCGGGGAGCTGTTTTTT
TRBD1	NA	TRBV2	TRBJ1-2	CASSDDTGGGYGYTF	TGTGCCAGCAGTGACGATACAGGGGGCGGCTATGGCTACACCTTC
NA	NA	TRBV15	TRBJ1-5	CATSRKRGGLSNQPQHF	TGTGCCACCAGCAGAAAAAGGGGGGGGCTGAGCAATCAGCCCCAGCATTTT
TRBD2	NA	TRBV9	TRBJ2-1	CASSTRLAGEFF	TGTGCCAGCAGCACTCGACTAGCGGGGGAGTTCTTC
TRBD1	NA	TRBV5-1	TRBJ2-4	CASSPGQANIQYF	TGCGCCAGCAGCCCGGGACAGGCCAACATTCAGTACTTC
TRBD1	NA	TRBV6-5	TRBJ1-6	CASRLTGTGNSPLHF	TGTGCCAGCAGATTAACCGGGACAGGGAATTCACCCCTCCACTTT
TRBD2	NA	TRBV5-6	TRBJ2-7	CASSHLIGREQYF	TGTGCCAGCAGCCACCTAATCGGGAGGGAGCAGTACTTC
TRBD2	NA	TRBV30	TRBJ2-1	CAWSPGLAGNEQFF	TGTGCCTGGAGCCCAGGACTAGCGGGCAATGAGCAGTTCTTC
NA	NA	TRBV7-2	TRBJ1-4	CASSPRRSNEKLFF	TGTGCCAGCAGCCCAAGACGGAGTAATGAAAAACTGTTTTTT
NA	NA	TRBV28	TRBJ1-1	CASSPSGRGTEAFF	TGTGCCAGCAGCCCTAGCGGGCGTGGTACTGAAGCTTTCTTT
NA	NA	TRBV11-2	TRBJ1-1	CASSLAGPTEAFF	TGTGCCAGCAGCTTAGCAGGGCCCACTGAAGCTTTCTTT
NA	NA	TRBV5-6	TRBJ1-4	CASSPTLRGEKLFF	TGTGCCAGCAGCCCCACGCTCCGAGGGGAAAAACTGTTTTTT
NA	NA	TRBV6-5	TRBJ2-7	CASSRGSSYEQYF	TGTGCCAGCAGTCGGGGGAGCTCCTACGAGCAGTACTTC
NA	once	TRBV5-5	TRBJ1-4	CASSFIGATNEKLFF	TGTGCCAGCAGCTTCATAGGGGCAACTAATGAAAAACTGTTTTTT
TRBD2	NA	TRBV20-1	TRBJ2-5	CSASSFGRGGQETQYF	TGCAGTGCTAGTTCCTTTGGGCGGGGGGGCCAAGAGACCCAGTACTTC
NA	once	TRBV10-3	TRBJ1-3	CAISENGGLNSGNTIYF	TGTGCCATCAGTGAGAACGGGGGACTGAACTCTGGAAACACCATATATTTT
TRBD2	NA	TRBV28	TRBJ2-7	CASSLRLAGPTGEQYF	TGTGCCAGCAGTTTACGGCTAGCGGGTCCCACTGGCGAGCAGTACTTC
NA	NA	TRBV12-3/TRBV12-4	TRBJ1-3	CASSPRGLNTIYF	TGTGCCAGCAGTCCAAGGGGGTTAAACACCATATATTTT
NA	NA	TRBV24-1	TRBJ2-3	CATSDYRGSPADTQYF	TGTGCCACCAGTGATTACCGGGGGAGCCCGGCAGATACGCAGTATTTT
TRBD1	NA	TRBV7-2	TRBJ1-1	CASSLRIRTGGVNTEAFF	TGTGCCAGCAGCTTACGAATCAGAACAGGGGGCGTAAACACTGAAGCTTTCTTT
NA	NA	TRBV2	TRBJ1-1	CASSYTRGGTEAFF	TGTGCCAGCAGCTACACCCGGGGTGGCACTGAAGCTTTCTTT
NA	NA	TRBV7-3	TRBJ2-2	CASSSTVPGELFF	TGTGCCAGCAGCTCGACAGTACCCGGGGAGCTGTTTTTT
NA	NA	TRBV3-1/TRBV3-2	TRBJ1-2	CASSQAWAGGYTF	TGTGCCAGCAGCCAGGCCTGGGCGGGTGGCTACACCTTC
NA	NA	TRBV7-9	TRBJ1-4	CASSVGELKLFF	TGTGCCAGCAGCGTCGGGGAGCTAAAACTGTTTTTT
NA	NA	TRBV5-5	TRBJ2-7	CASSLSGGTYEQYF	TGTGCCAGCAGCTTAAGTGGCGGGACCTACGAGCAGTACTTC
NA	NA	TRBV4-2	TRBJ1-6	CASRDGVSNYNSPLHF	TGTGCCAGCAGGGACGGGGTGTCGAACTATAATTCACCCCTCCACTTT
NA	NA	TRBV11-2	TRBJ2-2	CASSLVLARTGELFF	TGTGCCAGCAGCTTAGTTCTGGCCCGCACCGGGGAGCTGTTTTTT